The 27 T cell receptor beta chains in this list originate from one sample, sequenced in a study of blood T cells in healthy people across ages. Through a sample-barcoded 5' primer and a J-beta primer mix, a second PCR was run for roughly 6 to 12 cycles. TCRdb itself ran the 5' RACE reads through MiXCR, one entry per CDR3 protein. The sample lists about 640,000 distinct CDR3 sequences, under 65% occurring once. Input material: blood. All receptors derive from a man aged 55 to 70 in good health.

This chain uses TRBV2 with TRBJ2-7; D is possibly TRBD2 (6 bases). In germline, CDR1 is SNHLY, CDR2 FYNNEI. V shed 4 bases and J shed 4 bases, with 11 bases lying between them. The length of the CDR3 is 13 residues. The CDR3 DNA reads as TGTGCCAGCAGTGTCGGGGCGGGGTACGAGCAGTACTTC. Translation: CASSVGAGYEQYF.

The chain links TRBV3-1 to TRBJ2-2; maybe TRBD2 (6 bases). Germline V gene data show CDR1 as LGHDT and CDR2 as YNNKEL (reference sequence). This CDR3 comprises 16 residues. V lost 1 base and J 4 bases, leaving 13 bases between the germline ends. CDR3 amino acids: CASSQGGAWGTGELFF. The CDR3 DNA sequence: TGTGCCAGCAGCCAAGGCGGGGCGTGGGGCACCGGGGAGCTGTTTTTT.

The V call is TRBV10-3, the J call TRBJ1-2; TRBD1 matches 9 bases. Germline V gene lookup returns CDR1 ENHRY and CDR2 SYGVKD. This CDR3 has 12 residues. Trimming removed 7 bases from V and 6 bases from J; junction bases left unmatched: 3. CDR3 amino acids: CAITGTGNGYTF. Written as DNA, the CDR3 is TGTGCCATCACCGGGACAGGGAATGGCTACACCTTC.

This clonotype was detected only a few times. This sequence joins TRBV27 and TRBJ2-6; D is perhaps TRBD2 (7 bases). The CDR3 extends over 16 amino acids. CDR1 and CDR2 (germline): MNHEY, SMNVEV (reference sequence). The ends were cut back, 7 bases at V and 4 bases at J, with 17 bases in the middle. The CDR3: CASNPMGGLGANVLTF. The DNA of the CDR3 is TGTGCCAGCAACCCTATGGGGGGGCTGGGGGCCAACGTCCTGACTTTC.

The V gene is TRBV4-1, the J gene TRBJ2-7; maybe TRBD1 (7 bases). The CDR3 contains 12 residues. Germline V gives CDR1 MGHRA, CDR2 YSYEKL. V lost 2 bases, J lost 6 bases, and 8 bases lay in between. The CDR3 DNA reads as TGCGCCAGCAGCCAACAGGGGGGCGAGCAGTACTTC. Translated, it gives CASSQQGGEQYF.

This chain uses TRBV29-1 with TRBJ2-2; D is undetermined. CDR1 and CDR2 (germline): SQVTM, ANQGSEA. The V gene lost 7 bases and the J gene lost 1 base, with 7 bases spanning the gap. The CDR3 loop spans 12 amino acids. The CDR3, as DNA: TGCAGCGCTGGTGGGAACACCGGGGAGCTGTTTTTT. This translates into CSAGGNTGELFF.

The chain links TRBV11-2 to TRBJ1-2; D perhaps matches TRBD1 (5 bases). CDR3 length: 15 residues. The V end was cut by 2 bases, the J end by 4 bases, with 14 bases between. Germline V gene lookup returns CDR1 SGHAT and CDR2 FQNNGV. CDR3 residues: CASSLLGGGPYGYTF. CDR3 DNA sequence: TGTGCCAGCAGCTTATTAGGCGGGGGTCCCTATGGCTACACCTTC. Full variable domain (missing parts from reference TRBV11-2 and TRBJ1-2): EAGVAQSPRYKIIEKRQSVAFWCNPISGHATLYWYQQILGQGPKLLIQFQNNGVVDDSQLPKDRFSAERLKGVDSTLKIQPAKLEDSAVYLCASSLLGGGPYGYTFGSGTRLTVV.

The J gene is TRBJ2-1, the V gene TRBV3-1; D gene uncertain. The CDR3 contains 14 residues. Germline lookup yields CDR1 LGHDT and CDR2 YNNKEL (reference sequence). V lost 9 bases, J lost 0 bases, and 12 bases lay in between. DNA of the CDR3: TGTGCCAGTAGAAGTCCTAGCTCCTACAATGAGCAGTTCTTC. Translation gives CASRSPSSYNEQFF.

The chain joins TRBV19 to TRBJ1-5; maybe TRBD1 (5 bases). CDR1 is LNHDA, CDR2 SQIVND, per germline (reference sequence). CDR3 length equals 15 residues. The ends were cut back, 5 bases at V and 2 bases at J, with 13 bases in the middle. CDR3 bases: TGTGCCAGTAGTCCAAGGCTAGGGGGCAATCAGCCCCAGCATTTT. It yields the protein CASSPRLGGNQPQHF.

The V gene is TRBV20-1, the J gene TRBJ2-5; D is uncertain. Germline V gives CDR1 DFQATT, CDR2 SNEGSKA (reference sequence). Trimming took off 3 bases at V and 2 bases at J, with 16 bases between the two ends. The CDR3 runs to 15 residues. CDR3 region: CSASSLGIWQETQYF. In DNA form, the CDR3 reads TGCAGTGCTAGCTCTTTGGGGATTTGGCAAGAGACCCAGTACTTC.

The chain uses TRBV5-1 and TRBJ2-3; possible D gene TRBD2, 6 bases. Germline CDR1 and CDR2: SGHRS and YFSETQ. This CDR3 spans 14 amino acids. With 4 bases removed from V and 3 bases from J, the gap between germline ends came to 12 bases. The CDR3 coding sequence is TGCGCCAGCAGCCAGGGACTTATTACAGATACGCAGTATTTT. Its protein product is CASSQGLITDTQYF.

In this sample, this clonotype turned up once. The chain combines TRBV20-1 with TRBJ2-5, with no clear D. Judging by the DNA end, TRBJ2-7 fits better; the J call may be wrong. The CDR3 has 12 amino acids. Germline-derived CDR1 and CDR2 are DFQATT and SNEGSKA (reference sequence). The DNA for the CDR3 is TGCAGTGCTTCAAGATTAAACTACGAGCAGTACTTC. Residues: CSASRLNYEQYF.

In its sample, this clonotype was seen a few times. In DNA, the CDR3 is TGTGCCAGCAGCCAACGCAGTTCGGGTGAAAATGAAGCTTTCTTT. Encoded protein: CASSQRSSGENEAFF. This rearrangement joins TRBV3-1 to TRBJ1-1; D not certain. The CDR3 consists of 15 residues. CDR1 is LGHDT and CDR2 is YNNKEL in the germline V gene (reference sequence). Trimming stripped 2 bases from V and 7 bases from J, with 17 bases between. Based on the CDR3 plus reference TRBV3-1 and TRBJ1-1, the full variable domain is DTAVSQTPKYLVTQMGNDKSIKCEQNLGHDTMYWYKQDSKKFLKIMFSYNNKELIINETVPNRFSPKSPDKAHLNLHINSLELGDSAVYFCASSQRSSGENEAFFGQGTRLTVV.

About this clonotype: Being one base from a much bigger clone, this may be a read error. The gene calls are TRBV25-1 and TRBJ1-4; unclear D gene. Germline V lookup: CDR1 MGHDK, CDR2 SYGVNS. The CDR3 consists of 15 residues. The CDR3 loop is CTSSAPPGRVEKLFF. In DNA, the CDR3 is TGTACCAGCAGTGCCCCCCCGGGTAGGGTCGAAAAACTGTTTTTT.

This clonotype occurred once. The chain carries TRBV19 and TRBJ2-7; a weak D match, TRBD1 (6 bases). The CDR3 sequence is 14 residues long. The germline V gene encodes CDR1 LNHDA and CDR2 SQIVND (reference sequence). Between the trimmed V and J ends, which lost 6 bases and 2 bases, there was a span of 14 bases. In DNA form, the CDR3 reads TGTGCCAGTAGCCAGGGGACCCCCACCTACGAGCAGTACTTC. Its protein product is CASSQGTPTYEQYF.

The chain uses TRBV6-5 and TRBJ1-4; D remains unclear. Germline V CDR1 and CDR2: MNHEY, SVGAGI. V lost 0 bases and J 3 bases, leaving 14 bases between the germline ends. The CDR3 is 17 amino acids. The CDR3 sequence: CASSYSAGTRANEKLFF. The DNA of the CDR3 is TGTGCCAGCAGTTACTCGGCGGGTACGAGGGCTAATGAAAAACTGTTTTTT.

A remark on this clonotype: The junction departs from the called germline gene at one end, perhaps through a read error. The chain carries TRBV15 and TRBJ2-3, with TRBD1 matching 8 bases. CDR3 length: 14 amino acids. Germline values: CDR1 LNHNV, CDR2 YYDKDF (reference sequence). The CDR3: CATHRTGKSDTQYF. CDR3 in DNA: TGTGCCACCCACAGGACAGGGAAATCAGATACGCAGTATTTC.

In this sample, this clonotype turned up a few times. This sequence joins TRBV28 and TRBJ2-5; 8 nucleotides match TRBD1. This CDR3 has 12 amino acids. With V trimmed by 2 bases and J by 7 bases, 0 bases remained unmatched. The germline gives CDR1 MDHEN, CDR2 SYDVKM. CDR3 loop: CASSLGTGTQYF. The CDR3 DNA reads as TGTGCCAGCAGTTTAGGGACAGGGACCCAGTACTTC.

This chain uses TRBV29-1 with TRBJ1-5; TRBD1 matches 7 bases. The CDR3 is 13 residues long. V lost 6 bases to trimming and J lost 4 bases; unmatched junction nucleotides: 6. CDR1 SQVTM and CDR2 ANQGSEA come from the germline V gene. The CDR3 sequence is CSVVTGRNQPQHF. CDR3 nucleotide sequence: TGCAGCGTCGTGACAGGGCGAAATCAGCCCCAGCATTTT.

The chain combines TRBV7-9 with TRBJ2-6, with no clear D. Germline V lookup: CDR1 SEHNR, CDR2 FQNEAQ (reference sequence). Trimming removed 5 bases at V and 2 bases at J, with 7 bases between. This CDR3 spans 14 amino acids. CDR3 sequence: CASSPTPGANVLTF. For the CDR3, the DNA is TGTGCCAGCAGCCCCACCCCTGGGGCCAACGTCCTGACTTTC. The full variable domain, in which reference TRBV7-9 and TRBJ2-6 provide the parts outside the CDR3, is DTGVSQNPRHKITKRGQNVTFRCDPISEHNRLYWYRQTLGQGPEFLTYFQNEAQLEKSRLLSDRFSAERPKGSFSTLEIQRTEQGDSAMYLCASSPTPGANVLTFGAGSRLTVL.

V usage is TRBV18 and J usage is TRBJ1-2; D is ambiguous. CDR1 is KGHSH, CDR2 LQKENI, per germline. Trimming took 0 bases from V and 6 from J, leaving 11 bases between them. The CDR3 sequence is 14 residues long. CDR3 in amino acids: CASSPPVINDGYTF. The CDR3 DNA is TGTGCCAGCTCACCACCGGTCATAAATGATGGCTACACCTTC.

This clonotype is a singleton in its sample. The J gene is TRBJ2-1, the V gene TRBV6-5; D not resolved. V gave up 4 bases and J gave up 9 bases, with 7 bases separating them. Germline lookup yields CDR1 MNHEY and CDR2 SVGAGI. This CDR3 spans 11 amino acids. CDR3 sequence (DNA): TGTGCCAGCAGTTCCGGGCCTGAGCAGTTCTTC. It encodes CASSSGPEQFF.

V gene TRBV3-1 combines with J gene TRBJ2-1, with TRBD1 identical over 9 bases. Germline-derived CDR1 and CDR2 are LGHDT and YNNKEL (reference sequence). The CDR3 consists of 17 residues. Trimming took 1 base from V and 3 from J; bases not matched to a gene: 7. DNA for the CDR3: TGTGCCAGCAGCCAAGTACCCGACAGGGGGTACTACAATGAGCAGTTCTTC. Protein: CASSQVPDRGYYNEQFF.

V usage is TRBV25-1 and J usage is TRBJ2-3, with 8 bases lining up with TRBD2. J lost 5 bases, V lost 7 bases, and 8 bases had no gene match. The germline V gene encodes CDR1 MGHDK and CDR2 SYGVNS. There are 14 residues in the CDR3. Here the CDR3 DNA reads TGTGCCAGCACAATAGCGGGGCAGTTAGATACGCAGTATTTT. Translation gives CASTIAGQLDTQYF.

The gene calls are TRBV15 and TRBJ1-2; the D gene is possibly TRBD1 (5 bases). CDR1 and CDR2 (germline): LNHNV, YYDKDF (reference sequence). The CDR3 spans 13 residues. Trimming took off 1 base at V and 8 bases at J, with 11 bases between the two ends. The CDR3: CATSRAQGGGYTF. The CDR3 nucleotides read TGTGCCACCAGCAGAGCCCAGGGCGGCGGCTACACCTTC.

CDR3 DNA sequence: TGCGCCAGCAGCTCGCTGGGGGGGGCCTCCTACAATGAGCAGTTCTTC. Translated: CASSSLGGASYNEQFF. The V gene is TRBV5-1, the J gene TRBJ2-1, with D maybe TRBD2 (7 bases). The CDR3 has 16 residues. Trimming cost V 3 bases and J 0 bases, with 13 bases left between them. Germline V lookup: CDR1 SGHRS, CDR2 YFSETQ.

The chain employs TRBV5-6 and TRBJ1-5, with D possibly being TRBD1 (6 bases). V lost 2 bases to trimming and J lost 1 base, with 10 bases between them. CDR3 length equals 15 residues. The germline CDR1 and CDR2 sequences are SGHDT and YYEEEE. The CDR3 bases are TGTGCCAGCAGCTTTGGGGGCGCGAGCAATCAGCCCCAGCATTTT. It encodes CASSFGGASNQPQHF.